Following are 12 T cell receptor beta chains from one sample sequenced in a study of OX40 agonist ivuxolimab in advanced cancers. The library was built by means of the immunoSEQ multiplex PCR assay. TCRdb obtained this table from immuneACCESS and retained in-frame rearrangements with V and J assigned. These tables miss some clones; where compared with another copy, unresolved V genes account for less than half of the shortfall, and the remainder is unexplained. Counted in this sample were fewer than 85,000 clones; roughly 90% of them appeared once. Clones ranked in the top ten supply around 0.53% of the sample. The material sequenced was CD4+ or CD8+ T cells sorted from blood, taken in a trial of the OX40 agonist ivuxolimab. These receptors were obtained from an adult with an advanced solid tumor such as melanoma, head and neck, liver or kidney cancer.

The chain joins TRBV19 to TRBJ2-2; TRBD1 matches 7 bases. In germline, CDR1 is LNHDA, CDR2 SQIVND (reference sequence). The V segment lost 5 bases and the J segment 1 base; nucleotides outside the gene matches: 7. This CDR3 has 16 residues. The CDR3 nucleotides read TGTGCCAGTAGTCCCACTCGGACAGGGAACACCGGGGAGCTGTTTTTT. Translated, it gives CASSPTRTGNTGELFF.

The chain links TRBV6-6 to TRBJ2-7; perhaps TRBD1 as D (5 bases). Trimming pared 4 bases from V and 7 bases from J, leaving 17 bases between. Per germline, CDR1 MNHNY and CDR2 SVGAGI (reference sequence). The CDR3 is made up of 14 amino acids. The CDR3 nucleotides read TGTGCCAGCAGTTCCCGAATAGACAGTACGGAGCAGTACTTC. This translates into CASSSRIDSTEQYF.

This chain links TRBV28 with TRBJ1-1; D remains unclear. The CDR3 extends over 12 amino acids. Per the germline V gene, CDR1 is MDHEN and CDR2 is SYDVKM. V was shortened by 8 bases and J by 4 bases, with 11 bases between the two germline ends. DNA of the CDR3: TGTGCCAGCGTGAGATTGGGCACTGAAGCTTTCTTT. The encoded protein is CASVRLGTEAFF.

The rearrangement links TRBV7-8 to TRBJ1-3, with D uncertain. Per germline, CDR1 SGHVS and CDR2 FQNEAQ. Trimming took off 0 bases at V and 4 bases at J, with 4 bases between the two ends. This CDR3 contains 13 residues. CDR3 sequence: CASSLASGNTIYF. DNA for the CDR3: TGTGCCAGCAGCTTAGCGTCGGGAAACACCATATATTTT. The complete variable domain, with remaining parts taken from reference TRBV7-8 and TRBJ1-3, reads GAGVSQSPRYKVAKRGQDVALRCDPISGHVSLFWYQQALGQGPEFLTYFQNEAQLDKSGLPSDRFFAERPEGSVSTLKIQRTQQEDSAVYLCASSLASGNTIYFGEGSWLTVV.

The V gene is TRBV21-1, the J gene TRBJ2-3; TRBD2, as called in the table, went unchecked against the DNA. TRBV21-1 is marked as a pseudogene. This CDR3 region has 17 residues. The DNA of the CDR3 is TGTGCCAGCAGCAAAGGGGGCCCGGGGGTTCGGTCAGATACGCAGTATTTT. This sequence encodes CASSKGGPGVRSDTQYF.

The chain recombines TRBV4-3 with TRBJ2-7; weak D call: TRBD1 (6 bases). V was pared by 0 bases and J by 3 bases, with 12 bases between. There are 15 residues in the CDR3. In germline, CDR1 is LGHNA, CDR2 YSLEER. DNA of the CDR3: TGCGCCAGCAGCCAAGATATGGGGGCGGGCTACGAGCAGTACTTC. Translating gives CASSQDMGAGYEQYF.

The CDR3 spells CASSPDRGEQPQHF. The DNA for the CDR3 is TGTGCCAGCAGTCCTGACAGGGGGGAACAGCCCCAGCATTTT. This chain links TRBV6-6 with TRBJ1-5; 9 bases agree with TRBD1. The V gene's germline CDR1 is MNHNY and CDR2 SVGAGI (reference sequence). V lost 5 bases to trimming and J lost 7 bases; unmatched junction nucleotides: 6. The CDR3 is made up of 14 amino acids.

The CDR3 spells CASSLVRAAYEQYF. CDR3 DNA: TGTGCCAGCAGCTTAGTCAGGGCGGCTTACGAGCAGTACTTC. The chain uses TRBV11-3 and TRBJ2-7; D possibly corresponds to TRBD1 (5 bases). Germline values: CDR1 SGHNT, CDR2 YENEEA. The CDR3 runs to 14 residues. The ends were cut back, 1 base at V and 4 bases at J, with 11 bases in the middle.

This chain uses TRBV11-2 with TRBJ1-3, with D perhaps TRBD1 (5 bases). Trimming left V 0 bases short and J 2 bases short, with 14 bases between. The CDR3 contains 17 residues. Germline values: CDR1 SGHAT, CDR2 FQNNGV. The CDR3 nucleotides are TGTGCCAGCAGCTTAGATCTCGGGAGGGGCGCTGGAAACACCATATATTTT. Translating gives CASSLDLGRGAGNTIYF.

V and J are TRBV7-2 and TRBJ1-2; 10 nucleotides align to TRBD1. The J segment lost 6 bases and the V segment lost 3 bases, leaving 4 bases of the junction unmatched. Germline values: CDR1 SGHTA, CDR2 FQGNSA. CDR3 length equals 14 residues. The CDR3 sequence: CASSLETGGDGYTF. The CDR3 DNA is TGTGCCAGCAGCTTGGAGACAGGGGGCGATGGCTACACCTTC.

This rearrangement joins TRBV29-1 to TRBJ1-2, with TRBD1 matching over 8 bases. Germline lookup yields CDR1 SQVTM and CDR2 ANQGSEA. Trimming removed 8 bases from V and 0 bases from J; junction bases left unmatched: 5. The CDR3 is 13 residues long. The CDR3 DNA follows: TGCAGCATTGGACAGGGAGCTAACTATGGCTACACCTTC. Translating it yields CSIGQGANYGYTF.

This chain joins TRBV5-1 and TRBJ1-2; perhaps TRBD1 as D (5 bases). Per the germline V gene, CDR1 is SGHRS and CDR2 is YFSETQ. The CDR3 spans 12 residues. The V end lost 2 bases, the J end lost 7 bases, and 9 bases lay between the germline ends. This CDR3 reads CASSLFTGGYTF. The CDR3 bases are TGCGCCAGCAGCTTATTCACAGGTGGCTACACCTTC.